The present T cell receptor (beta chain) was sequenced within a study of cytomegalovirus exposure and HLA in healthy donors. General observations from the study: Using the classifier, cytomegalovirus status was reportedly diagnosed with high specificity and sensitivity. In a later analysis, V- and J-gene trimming of beta chains associated with a DCLRE1C missense variant, replicated independently. Later, an analysis found that common viral pathogens appeared to be linked with several of the most significant clusters.

Donors were nominally healthy when sampled, though unrecorded immune exposures were likely. This PCR relied on a set of 60 Vbeta primers and 13 Jbeta primers. The data were produced by immunoSEQ multiplex PCR, yet TCRdb's version contains in-frame clones alone and is incomplete. The top ten hold 1.5% to 2% of the sample, which has about 120,000 clones, 81% seen once. As to this clone: The antigen remains unidentified.

The sample was PBMCs. The receptor's source is a middle-aged man in good health and CMV-seronegative.

The CDR3 here is CASSVLAMATNEQFF. CDR3 nucleotide sequence: TGTGCCAGTAGTGTCCTAGCCATGGCTACCAATGAGCAGTTCTTC. The V gene is TRBV19, the J gene TRBJ2-1, with D possibly being TRBD2 (5 bases). Trimming shortened V by 5 bases and J by 6 bases, and 17 bases separated the two germline ends. Germline assignment: CDR1 LNHDA and CDR2 SQIVND (reference sequence). CDR3 size: 15 residues.